Detailed here is one T cell receptor (beta chain). What this receptor recognizes is not known. Base quality data are lacking; no much larger clone is found one base away. CD8 naive samples were CD45RO-negative cells positively selected for CCR7, giving a CD45RA+CCR7+ population that excluded TemRA cells. Healthy HIV-negative adults with no recently reported acute infections or vaccinations were included as donors. Every donor was a Caucasian adult living in Nashville, Tennessee, USA. Blood was obtained by leukapheresis, after which PBMCs were separated by Ficoll-Histopaque density gradient centrifugation and cryopreserved in liquid nitrogen vapor phase. Analytical flow cytometry was used to check the purity and quantity of each magnetically sorted T cell population. Genomic DNA was isolated from each sorted fraction and quantified by UV absorbance on a Nanodrop 2000c. Using the deep immunoSEQ assay, TCR CDR3 regions were amplified from genomic DNA by multiplex PCR. For each cell subset, the extracted genomic DNA was distributed evenly across all wells of several immunoSEQ 96-well plates, and each plate served as one replicate. For sorted subsets, approximately 200 ng of genomic DNA, equivalent to tens of thousands of T cell genomes, went into each replicate PCR. Purified libraries were quantified with a Qubit 3.0 fluorometer, sized on a Bioanalyzer 2100, and re-quantified with the KAPA Library Quantification kit. Every immunoSEQ 96-well plate was sequenced on a dedicated single-read 150-cycle Illumina NextSeq 550 flow cell. Turning to the authors' computational methods: Because only junctional sequences without quality scores were contained in the immunoSEQ output, filtering matching that applied to full-length reads could not be performed. Sequences were annotated with PyIR, a Python wrapper for IgBLAST v1.9, and V/J genes and CDR3 were assigned using IMGT germline references. Reads were filtered out if the reads had weak V/J assignments (E-value above 1e-6), no CDR3, stop codons, out-of-frame junctions, or ambiguous translated residues. A V3J clonotype was defined by an identical inferred V gene, J gene, and CDR3 amino acid sequence. To compute the percentage overlap between repertoires, the number of shared unique clonotypes was divided by the size of the smaller repertoire. Richness of each repertoire was evaluated using RTK rarefaction, the Chao1 estimator, and Recon v2.1 estimates of unobserved clonotypes. Generation probabilities for all TCRbeta clonotypes obtained by the gDNA method from a handful of donors were computed using OLGA. The table was pulled from immuneACCESS by TCRdb, which kept in-frame rearrangements only. Such tables lose some clones; where checked, under half of the loss comes from unresolved V genes, and the rest has no known cause. V and J calls and clone size are as listed in that table; D and trimming were resolved from the DNA. This sample holds about 2 million clones; 85% to 95% were observed only once. Of the sample, roughly 1.2% falls within the top ten clones.

This sample stems from a study of shared clonotypes between healthy human individuals (dated by TCRdb to about 2020). The study in broad terms: A few men and two women, aged 18 to 49 years, made up the cohort. For each donor, CD4 naive and CD4 memory were each run on three plates, CD8 naive on two plates, and CD8 memory on one plate. The study deeply sequenced blood TCR repertoires of about 5 healthy adults to estimate repertoire size and the extent of clonotype sharing between individuals. Different laboratories and diverse techniques were used to prepare libraries and sequence TCR repertoires, to increase sequencing depth and limit assay-specific biases. Per donor, leukapheresis produced somewhere between about 0.9 and 9 billion PBMCs.

Study-wide conclusions, independent of this receptor: Because the study included only a small number of donors, the genetic and exposure-history diversity represented was limited. Larger estimated clonotype richness was generally found for naive subsets than for memory subsets. Sampling was restricted to blood, and TCR repertoires in tissue are likely to differ from TCR repertoires in blood. When a handful of donors were compared, the shared fraction of clonotypes was approximately 5% for naive CD4, more than 3% for naive CD8, roughly 2.5% for memory CD4, and 0.3% to 0.5% for memory CD8. Incomplete sequencing was indicated by rarefaction of sorted-subset datasets, despite the large sequencing depth. Compared with non-shared clonotypes, the clonotypes found in all four sorted-subset donors had higher generation probabilities. Pairwise subsampling led to the expectation that sequencing depth would affect the degree of clonotype sharing among donors.

Reading from cysteine to phenylalanine, the CDR3 counts 15 amino acids. Kept here is only the CDR3 DNA, which spans 45 bases and is read in frame from base 1. CDR1 and CDR2 (GTSNPN, SVGIG) derive from the germline V gene (reference sequence). Deletion took 0 bases off V and 2 bases off J, with a span of 11 bases between the germline ends. The sequenced sample was naive CD8+ T cells sorted from blood. Per the publication, the cell subset or site label means: CD45RA+CCR7+. The clonotype originates from a man aged 18-30 years in good health. The rearrangement combines TRBV30 with TRBJ2-1; the D region possibly corresponds to TRBD1 (6 bases align). The DNA sequence is given as TGTGCCTGGAGTGTCGAACAGGGAACCTACAATGAGCAGTTCTTC. It translates as CAWSVEQGTYNEQFF.